This T cell receptor beta chain was retrieved from a study of blood T cell repertoires in COVID-19. Study information: Sample material is recorded as cDNA or gDNA derived from T cells, B-cell-depleted T cells, or PBMCs.

Sequenced by immunoSEQ multiplex PCR; TCRdb stores in-frame clones only, minus some. This table holds about 250,000 clones, nearly 90% found once. Patients from Seattle were sampled longitudinally, starting during active infection. The CDR3 has 15 residues. Germline V lookup: CDR1 MNHEY, CDR2 SVGAGI. The V gene lost 4 bases and the J gene lost 1 base, with 13 bases spanning the gap. The chain combines TRBV6-5 with TRBJ1-1; D is unclear. Sequencing was carried out using peripheral blood. This clonotype originated in a woman aged 60 to 75 with COVID-19, enrolled during active disease. DNA of the CDR3: TGTGCCAGCAGTTCCGCCTTACAAAGGAACACTGAAGCTTTCTTT. Protein product: CASSSALQRNTEAFF.